The rows below give T cell receptor beta chains drawn from one sample of a study of shared T cell receptors in the human thymus. Libraries were prepared by immunoSEQ multiplex PCR; TCRdb keeps only in-frame clonotypes and omits some of them. The repertoire holds more than 300,000 clones, approximately 95% seen once, with roughly 0.021% in the top ten. Material for sequencing was thymocytes. Receptor source: a human donor. CDR3s include the opening cysteine and the closing phenylalanine or tryptophan. D genes are given only for firm matches. Part of the rows lack a size; the others show once, few, many or a class for expanded clones.

>TRBV28|.|.|TRBJ2-5
CASSLWASEETQYF
TGTGCCAGCAGTTTATGGGCCTCAGAAGAGACCCAGTACTTC
>TRBV5-6|.|TRBD1|TRBJ2-3
CASSLEGQVSTDTQYF
TGTGCCAGCAGCTTAGAGGGACAGGTTAGCACAGATACGCAGTATTTT
>TRBV4-1|.|.|TRBJ2-6
CASSHLRTSGANVLTF
TGCGCCAGCAGCCACTTGCGAACCTCTGGGGCCAACGTCCTGACTTTC
>TRBV19|.|.|TRBJ1-3
CASSIGLDSGNTIYF
TGTGCCAGTAGTATCGGATTAGACTCTGGAAACACCATATATTTT
>TRBV19|.|TRBD2|TRBJ2-1
CASTPGLAGEYNEQFF
TGTGCCAGTACCCCCGGACTAGCGGGAGAGTACAATGAGCAGTTCTTC
>TRBV25-1|.|TRBD2|TRBJ2-1
CASSESGGYNEQFF
TGTGCCAGCAGTGAATCGGGGGGGTACAATGAGCAGTTCTTC
>TRBV7-9|.|.|TRBJ1-2
CASSLQDTNYGYTF
TGTGCCAGCAGCTTACAGGACACGAACTATGGCTACACCTTC
>TRBV5-5|.|.|TRBJ2-1
CASSLGTFRGLKRNEQFF
TGTGCCAGCAGCTTGGGCACCTTTAGGGGCCTCAAACGGAATGAGCAGTTCTTC
>TRBV7-3|.|TRBD1|TRBJ2-1
CASSSTGSSYNEQFF
TGTGCCAGCAGCTCGACAGGGAGCTCCTACAATGAGCAGTTCTTC
>TRBV6-5|.|.|TRBJ1-3
CASSLADGSSGNTIYF
TGTGCCAGCAGTTTGGCGGACGGTTCCTCTGGAAACACCATATATTTT
>TRBV27|.|.|TRBJ1-2
CASSLSGVNYGYTF
TGTGCCAGCAGTTTATCGGGGGTCAACTATGGCTACACCTTC
>TRBV11-2|few|TRBD2|TRBJ2-2
CASAWEGTGELFF
TGTGCCAGCGCCTGGGAGGGTACCGGGGAGCTGTTTTTT
>TRBV10-3|.|TRBD2|TRBJ2-1
CAISESSGRGNEQFF
TGTGCCATCAGTGAGTCAAGCGGGAGAGGCAATGAGCAGTTCTTC
>TRBV11-2|.|.|TRBJ2-7
CASSSSSHEQYF
TGTGCCAGCAGCTCCTCTTCCCACGAGCAGTACTTC
>TRBV11-3|.|.|TRBJ2-1
CASSPYPASSYNEQFF
TGTGCCAGCAGCCCCTACCCCGCGAGCTCCTACAATGAGCAGTTCTTC